This is a list of T cell receptor beta chains from one sample in a study of blood T cells in healthy people across ages. Via MiXCR, TCRdb re-called the 5' RACE reads, giving one row per CDR3 protein. Among about 570,000 distinct CDR3 sequences listed, roughly a quarter were seen once. In addition, the sample was reused for a study of T cells of mothers and their children.

Sequencing was done on a sample of blood. The receptors shown here come from a boy aged 2 to 10 in good health. CDR3s include the opening cysteine and the closing phenylalanine or tryptophan. D genes are given only for firm matches. A row's size may be missing; if present it is once, few, many or a size class.

TRBV7-9	TRBJ2-3	TRBD2	NA	CASSRSGGTDTQYF	TGTGCCAGCAGCCGAAGCGGGGGCACAGATACGCAGTATTTT
TRBV6-5	TRBJ2-3	TRBD2	NA	CASSYGLHRGLAGGTDTQYF	TGTGCCAGCAGTTACGGCCTTCACCGAGGACTAGCGGGGGGCACAGATACGCAGTATTTT
TRBV18	TRBJ1-3	NA	few	CASSPDSNSGNTIYF	TGTGCCAGCTCACCCGACAGCAACTCTGGAAACACCATATATTTT
TRBV27	TRBJ1-2	NA	NA	CASSLSRSKGYTF	TGTGCCAGCAGTTTATCGAGGTCGAAGGGCTACACCTTC
TRBV5-1	TRBJ2-7	NA	few	CASSAGPSQEQYF	TGCGCCAGCAGCGCCGGACCGAGTCAGGAGCAGTACTTC
TRBV30	TRBJ2-2	NA	few	CACVPSGLGGGELFF	TGTGCCTGCGTCCCGTCCGGACTTGGGGGCGGGGAGCTGTTTTTT
TRBV6-6	TRBJ2-5	TRBD1	NA	CASDPGTVRTGMYF	TGTGCCAGCGACCCCGGGACAGTGCGTACTGGGATGTACTTC
TRBV6-4	TRBJ2-2	NA	NA	CASRASTGELFF	TGTGCCAGCCGGGCGTCCACCGGGGAGCTGTTTTTT
TRBV10-3	TRBJ2-7	TRBD2	few	CAISGLAGAYEQYF	TGTGCCATCAGTGGGCTAGCGGGAGCGTACGAGCAGTACTTC
TRBV25-1	TRBJ1-2	NA	few	CASSDPLAPGPYYTF	TGTGCCAGCAGTGATCCCCTTGCTCCGGGGCCTTACTACACCTTC
TRBV7-8	TRBJ2-5	NA	few	CASSFRASPAVATQYF	TGTGCCAGCAGCTTCCGGGCTTCCCCCGCGGTGGCGACCCAGTACTTC